This T cell receptor (beta chain) was captured in a study of CXCR3-negative and CXCR3-positive naive CD8 T cells. With respect to this clonotype: What it binds is not known.

TRB cDNA was prepared as libraries by UMI-labeled 5' RACE. From its re-call of the 5' RACE reads, TCRdb lists each CDR3 protein once, without DNA. The sample yields about 130,000 distinct CDR3 sequences, of which the top ten take up 0.59%. This CDR3 is built from 14 residues. The germline V gene encodes CDR1 MNHEY and CDR2 SVGEGT. Regarding the study as a whole: Both naive subsets, CXCR3-negative and CXCR3-positive, displayed similar TRBV-TRBJ usage, unlike memory cells. The study found more hydrophobic TRB CDR3s in CXCR3-positive naive cells than in CXCR3-negative naive cells.

Every subset of CD8+ T cells was sorted in triplicate at approximately 300,000 cells each. The sequencing input was naive CXCR3+ CD8+ T cells from blood. Subset here: CD45RO-CCR7+CD27+CD95- naive CD8+ T cells expressing CXCR3 (TNR3+). The genes are TRBV6-2 or TRBV6-3 and TRBJ1-5; the TRBD1 assignment by TCRdb is unverifiable without DNA. This receptor was taken from a human donor in good health. Some clones in this sample may be carry-over from other donors' samples. The CDR3: CASSSRGSNQPQHF.